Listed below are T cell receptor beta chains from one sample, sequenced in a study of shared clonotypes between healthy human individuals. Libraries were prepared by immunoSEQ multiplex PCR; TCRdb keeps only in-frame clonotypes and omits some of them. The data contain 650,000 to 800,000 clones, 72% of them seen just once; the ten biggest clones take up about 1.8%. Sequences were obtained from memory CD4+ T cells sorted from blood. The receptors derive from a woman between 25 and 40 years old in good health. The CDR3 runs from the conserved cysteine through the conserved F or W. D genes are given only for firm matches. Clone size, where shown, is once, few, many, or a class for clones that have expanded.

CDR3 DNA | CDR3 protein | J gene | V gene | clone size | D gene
TGTGCCAGCAGATCACTACAGGCTGATGGCTACACCTTC | CASRSLQADGYTF | TRBJ1-2 | TRBV6-5 | . | .
TGTGCCAGCTCACCAGTAACAGGCTCCTACGAGCAGTACTTC | CASSPVTGSYEQYF | TRBJ2-7 | TRBV18 | . | .
TGTGCCAGCAGTCCCATCCAACTCCAAACTCGTGCTTATGGCTACACCTTC | CASSPIQLQTRAYGYTF | TRBJ1-2 | TRBV7-9 | few | .
TGTGCCAGCAGTTTGTGGCAGGGTGGCGGGGAGCTGTTTTTT | CASSLWQGGGELFF | TRBJ2-2 | TRBV28 | . | .
TGTGCCAGCAGCAAGACTAGCGGGGAAGCCTCCGAGCAGTACTTC | CASSKTSGEASEQYF | TRBJ2-7 | TRBV7-3 | . | TRBD2
TGTGCCAGTATAGAGACAGGGATCTCTGGGGCCAACGTCCTGACTTTC | CASIETGISGANVLTF | TRBJ2-6 | TRBV19 | . | TRBD1
TGTGCCAGTAGTATAGGGAGCATACCGGGGCAAACCGGGGAGCTGTTTTTT | CASSIGSIPGQTGELFF | TRBJ2-2 | TRBV19 | once | .
TGCGCCAGCAGCTTGGTGCAGGGCACTGAAGCTTTCTTT | CASSLVQGTEAFF | TRBJ1-1 | TRBV5-1 | few | .
TGTGCCAGCAGCTCCTCACAAGCCTCTGGAAACACCATATATTTT | CASSSSQASGNTIYF | TRBJ1-3 | TRBV5-5 | . | .
TGTGCCAGTAGTACGACCGGACAGGGTATTAGCAATCAGCCCCAGCATTTT | CASSTTGQGISNQPQHF | TRBJ1-5 | TRBV19 | . | TRBD1
TGTGCCAGTAGTACCCGGGGGGCTAGCGGGAGCAATAGGAACATTCAGTACTTC | CASSTRGASGSNRNIQYF | TRBJ2-4 | TRBV19 | . | TRBD2
TGTGCCGCCGTCGGGGGGAACTTGAACACTGAAGCTTTCTTT | CAAVGGNLNTEAFF | TRBJ1-1 | TRBV28 | . | .
TGTGCCAGCAGCCCCAACGCTTTGACAGGGGGCAATCAGCCCCAGCATTTT | CASSPNALTGGNQPQHF | TRBJ1-5 | TRBV7-2 | . | TRBD1
TGTGCCAGCAGCTTGGCAGTGGGGCCCTCCTACGAGCAGTACTTC | CASSLAVGPSYEQYF | TRBJ2-7 | TRBV5-5 | many | .
TGTGCCAGCCTTAGCGGGAGGGCCAATGAGCAGTTCTTC | CASLSGRANEQFF | TRBJ2-1 | TRBV2 | . | TRBD2
TGTGCCAGTAGTATCCACAGGGTCTGGGGCACAGATACGCAGTATTTT | CASSIHRVWGTDTQYF | TRBJ2-3 | TRBV19 | once | .
TGTGCCAGCAGTTACTCGAGGGACAGGGTACCTTTCTTT | CASSYSRDRVPFF | TRBJ1-1 | TRBV6-6 | . | TRBD1
TGTGCCAGTAGTGGACTAGCGGGAGGGCCGGGTCCCGGGGAGCTGTTTTTT | CASSGLAGGPGPGELFF | TRBJ2-2 | TRBV19 | few | TRBD2
TGTGCCAGCACCACAAGCGGGAGATGGGGAAGCACAGATACGCAGTATTTT | CASTTSGRWGSTDTQYF | TRBJ2-3 | TRBV27 | . | TRBD2
TGTGCCAGTAGTTTGGCAGGGGGCGTCCATCAGCCCCAGCATTTT | CASSLAGGVHQPQHF | TRBJ1-5 | TRBV19 | . | TRBD1
TGCAGCGCCAACTGGTACAGGGGCAATGAGCAGTTCTTC | CSANWYRGNEQFF | TRBJ2-1 | TRBV29-1 | . | TRBD1
TGTGCCAGCAGCTCCCGACTAGCGGGAGATGCCGGGGAGCTGTTTTTT | CASSSRLAGDAGELFF | TRBJ2-2 | TRBV11-2 | . | TRBD2
TGCGCCAGCAGCTTAGAACAGGGTGAGCAGTACTTC | CASSLEQGEQYF | TRBJ2-7 | TRBV5-1 | . | .
TGCGCCAGCAGCTTGGTTGTGCCGAATGAGCAGTTCTTC | CASSLVVPNEQFF | TRBJ2-1 | TRBV5-1 | . | .
TGTGCCAGCAGCTTAAGAGTGGGCGGGGAGCTGTTTTTT | CASSLRVGGELFF | TRBJ2-2 | TRBV11-3 | . | .
TGTGCCAGCAGTTTACCGGGAGAAAACATTCAGTACTTC | CASSLPGENIQYF | TRBJ2-4 | TRBV28 | . | .
TGCAGCGTTGTCGGACAGGGGGCCGGTCAGCCCCAGCATTTT | CSVVGQGAGQPQHF | TRBJ1-5 | TRBV29-1 | few | TRBD1
TGTGCCAGCAGCCCGACTAGCGGGAGGCGTAATGAGCAGTTCTTC | CASSPTSGRRNEQFF | TRBJ2-1 | TRBV6-4 | once | TRBD2
TGTGCCAGCAGTTTACAGGGGTCGGATCAGCCCCAGCATTTT | CASSLQGSDQPQHF | TRBJ1-5 | TRBV27 | few | .
TGTGCCAGCAGTTCCCTCAGTGGGGGGGAAGCTTTCTTT | CASSSLSGGEAFF | TRBJ1-1 | TRBV6-5 | . | .
TGTGCCAGCTCACCGCGACGGGATGATTACGAGCAGTACTTC | CASSPRRDDYEQYF | TRBJ2-7 | TRBV18 | . | .
TGTGCCAGCAGTTGGACCGGAACAGCTCAGAGCGCACACGTCCTGACTTTC | CASSWTGTAQSAHVLTF | TRBJ2-6 | TRBV7-3 | many | .
TGTGCCAGCAGCCTTAGACAGGGTAATTCTGAAGCTTTCTTT | CASSLRQGNSEAFF | TRBJ1-1 | TRBV11-2 | . | TRBD1
TGTGCCAGTAGTTTACCGGGACAAAGCTATGGCTACACCTTC | CASSLPGQSYGYTF | TRBJ1-2 | TRBV19 | . | .
TGTGCCAGCAGTCGGACGGTCGCCTCTGGAAACACCATATATTTT | CASSRTVASGNTIYF | TRBJ1-3 | TRBV28 | . | .
TGTGCCAGTAGCACTAGGGGGTTTAGCGGTAGAGGCCAAGAGACCCAGTACTTC | CASSTRGFSGRGQETQYF | TRBJ2-5 | TRBV19 | . | .
TGTGCCAGCAGTGACTCGTTCTTCGGTAACACTGAAGCTTTCTTT | CASSDSFFGNTEAFF | TRBJ1-1 | TRBV6-4 | . | .
TGTGCCAGCACCCTAGAAGGGGCATTGAACACTGAAGCTTTCTTT | CASTLEGALNTEAFF | TRBJ1-1 | TRBV6-1 | . | .
TGCGCCAGCAGCCAAGTACGGGACAGCAACTCTAACTATGGCTACACCTTC | CASSQVRDSNSNYGYTF | TRBJ1-2 | TRBV4-1 | . | TRBD1
TGTGCCAGCAGCTATCCAGACAGGGACGCTGAAGCTTTCTTT | CASSYPDRDAEAFF | TRBJ1-1 | TRBV13 | . | TRBD1
TGTGCCAGCAGCTTGGCCGGCAACACCATATATTTT | CASSLAGNTIYF | TRBJ1-3 | TRBV5-6 | few | .
TGTGCCAGCAGCTCAACCGACGTAAGGGGGGGTGAGCAGTTCTTC | CASSSTDVRGGEQFF | TRBJ2-1 | TRBV7-2 | few | .
TGTGCCAGCAGCTTACAACAGCTCACTGAAGCTTTCTTT | CASSLQQLTEAFF | TRBJ1-1 | TRBV7-8 | few | .
TGTGCCAGGTCGTCGAGGGAGTCCTACGAGCAGTACTTC | CARSSRESYEQYF | TRBJ2-7 | TRBV21-1 | . | .
TGTGCCAGTAACCACAGGGAGGGATACGAGCAGTACTTC | CASNHREGYEQYF | TRBJ2-7 | TRBV19 | . | .
TGTGCCAGCAGTGGGGGGTTTGGAAACACCATATATTTT | CASSGGFGNTIYF | TRBJ1-3 | TRBV6-1 | . | .
TGTGCCAGTAGTCCGTCGACAGGGGCGGATGAAAAACTGTTTTTT | CASSPSTGADEKLFF | TRBJ1-4 | TRBV19 | . | TRBD1
TGTGCCAGCAGAGGACAGACGAACACTGAAGCTTTCTTT | CASRGQTNTEAFF | TRBJ1-1 | TRBV2 | . | .
TGTGCCAGCAGTTTAGTACTAGCGGGAGAGTCAGGCCGTTTGACGCAGTATTTT | CASSLVLAGESGRLTQYF | TRBJ2-3 | TRBV28 | few | TRBD2
TGTGCCAGCAGCTTATGGATGGAGGGCCGACGATCCGACGAGCAGTACTTC | CASSLWMEGRRSDEQYF | TRBJ2-7 | TRBV7-6 | . | .
TGTGCCAGCAGCAGGACGGGACTAGCTTACAATGAGCAGTTCTTC | CASSRTGLAYNEQFF | TRBJ2-1 | TRBV7-2 | . | TRBD2
TGTGCCAGCAGTTTAGAGGGTTTAAGCTACACCTTC | CASSLEGLSYTF | TRBJ1-2 | TRBV27 | . | .
TGTGCCAGCAGCCTAACAGGGGGAGGGCCGGGGTTCGAGCAGTACTTC | CASSLTGGGPGFEQYF | TRBJ2-7 | TRBV7-2 | . | .
TGTGCCAGCAGCCAGGACCGAGTCTACGAGCAGTACTTC | CASSQDRVYEQYF | TRBJ2-7 | TRBV6-4 | . | .
TGTGCCACCAGCAGAGTTGGGAAATCGAACACTGAAGCTTTCTTT | CATSRVGKSNTEAFF | TRBJ1-1 | TRBV15 | . | .
TGCGCCAGCAGCTTAGGGCTAGCCATCAAAAAAAACCAAGAGACCCAGTACTTC | CASSLGLAIKKNQETQYF | TRBJ2-5 | TRBV5-1 | . | .
TGTGCCAGCAGCTTTAAACTAGCGGGAGTTTACGAGCAGTACTTC | CASSFKLAGVYEQYF | TRBJ2-7 | TRBV13 | . | TRBD2